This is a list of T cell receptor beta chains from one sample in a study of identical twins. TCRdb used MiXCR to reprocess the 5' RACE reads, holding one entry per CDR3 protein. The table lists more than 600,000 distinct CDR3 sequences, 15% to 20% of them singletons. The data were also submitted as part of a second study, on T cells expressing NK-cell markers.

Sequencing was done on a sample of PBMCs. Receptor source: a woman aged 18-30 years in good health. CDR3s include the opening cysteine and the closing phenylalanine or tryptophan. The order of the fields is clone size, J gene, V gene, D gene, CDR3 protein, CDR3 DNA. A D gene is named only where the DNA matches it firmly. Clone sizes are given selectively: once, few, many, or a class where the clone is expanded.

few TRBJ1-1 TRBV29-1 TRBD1 CSVEETGMNTEAFF TGCAGCGTTGAAGAGACAGGGATGAACACTGAAGCTTTCTTT
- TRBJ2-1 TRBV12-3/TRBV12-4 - CASNSQGYNEQFF TGTGCCAGCAATTCACAGGGATACAATGAGCAGTTCTTC
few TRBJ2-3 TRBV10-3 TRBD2 CAISESGLAGADTQYF TGTGCCATCAGTGAGTCGGGACTAGCGGGGGCAGATACGCAGTATTTT
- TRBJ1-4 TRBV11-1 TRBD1 CASSRYPGQGSTNEKLFF TGTGCCAGTTCGAGGTATCCCGGACAGGGTTCAACTAATGAAAAACTGTTTTTT
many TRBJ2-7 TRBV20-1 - CSARDSGQLSYEQYF TGCAGTGCTAGAGATAGTGGACAGCTTTCCTACGAGCAGTACTTC
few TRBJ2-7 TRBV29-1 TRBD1 CSVDSGGDEQYF TGCAGCGTCGACTCAGGGGGCGACGAGCAGTACTTC
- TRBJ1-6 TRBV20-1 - CSARRSNSPLHF TGCAGTGCTAGACGCAGTAATTCACCCCTCCACTTT
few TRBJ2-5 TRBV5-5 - CASSLVGAQETQYF TGTGCCAGCAGCTTGGTAGGGGCCCAAGAGACCCAGTACTTC
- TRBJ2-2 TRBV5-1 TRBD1 CASSFGTGGAIGELFF TGCGCCAGCAGCTTCGGGACAGGGGGCGCAATCGGGGAGCTGTTTTTT
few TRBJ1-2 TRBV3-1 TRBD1 CASSQGDRGGGYTF TGTGCCAGCAGCCAAGGGGACAGGGGTGGTGGCTACACCTTC
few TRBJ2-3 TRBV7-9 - CASRTRPDTDTQYF TGTGCCAGCAGGACCAGACCAGACACAGATACGCAGTATTTT
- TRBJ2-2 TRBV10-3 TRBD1 CAISDTGDTGELFF TGTGCCATCAGCGATACAGGGGACACCGGGGAGCTGTTTTTT
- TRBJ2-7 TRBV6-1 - CASSPSGQLYEQYF TGTGCCAGCAGCCCTTCAGGACAGCTATACGAGCAGTACTTC
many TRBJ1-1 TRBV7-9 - CASSQGGTNTEAFF TGTGCCAGCAGCCAAGGAGGAACGAACACTGAAGCTTTCTTT
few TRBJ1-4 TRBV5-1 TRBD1 CASSSQGSLEKLFF TGCGCCAGCAGCTCACAGGGGTCGCTGGAAAAACTGTTTTTT
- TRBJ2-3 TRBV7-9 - CASSISRSSTDTQYF TGTGCCAGCAGCATAAGCAGGTCGAGCACAGATACGCAGTATTTT
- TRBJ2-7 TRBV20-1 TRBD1 CSARGGTGRPEQYF TGCAGTGCTAGAGGAGGGACAGGGCGTCCGGAGCAGTACTTC
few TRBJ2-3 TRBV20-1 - CSAQGSGGTDTQYF TGCAGTGCCCAGGGGTCGGGGGGCACAGATACGCAGTATTTT
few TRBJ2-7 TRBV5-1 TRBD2 CASRSIQTSGGGNEQYF TGCGCCAGCAGGTCAATCCAGACTAGCGGGGGGGGTAACGAGCAGTACTTC
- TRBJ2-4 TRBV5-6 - CASSPTRRGIEYF TGTGCCAGCAGCCCCACAAGGAGGGGGATTGAGTACTTC
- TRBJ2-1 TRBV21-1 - CASSIHAGPDEQFF TGTGCCAGCAGCATCCACGCAGGTCCGGATGAGCAGTTCTTC
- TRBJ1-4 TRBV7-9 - CASSLVISDEKLFF TGTGCCAGCAGCTTAGTAATCTCGGATGAAAAACTGTTTTTT
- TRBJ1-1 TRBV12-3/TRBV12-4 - CASKKQGAEAFF TGTGCCAGCAAGAAACAGGGAGCTGAAGCTTTCTTT
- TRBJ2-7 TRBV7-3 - CASSLTSQSSYEQYF TGTGCCAGCAGCCTCACAAGTCAGAGCTCCTACGAGCAGTACTTC
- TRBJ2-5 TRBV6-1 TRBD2 CASRGTSLAVETQYF TGTGCCAGCAGGGGGACTAGCCTGGCGGTAGAGACCCAGTACTTC
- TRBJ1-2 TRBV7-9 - CASSSQGLDGYTF TGTGCCAGCAGCTCACAGGGACTGGATGGCTACACCTTC
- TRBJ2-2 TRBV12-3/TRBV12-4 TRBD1 CASSRGQGRNTGELFF TGTGCCAGCAGCCGAGGACAGGGGAGGAACACCGGGGAGCTGTTTTTT
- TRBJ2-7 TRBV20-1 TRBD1 CSALGVGGQDSYEQYF TGCAGTGCTCTGGGGGTAGGGGGACAGGACTCCTACGAGCAGTACTTC
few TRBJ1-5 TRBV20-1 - CSASPGNQPQHF TGCAGTGCCTCTCCGGGCAATCAGCCCCAGCATTTT
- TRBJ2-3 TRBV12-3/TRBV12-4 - CASSTGTRTSSTDTQYF TGTGCCAGCAGTACCGGGACACGTACCTCTAGCACAGATACGCAGTATTTT
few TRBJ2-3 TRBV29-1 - CSVDGLEPDTQYF TGCAGCGTTGACGGGCTAGAGCCAGATACGCAGTATTTT
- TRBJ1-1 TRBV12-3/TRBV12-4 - CASRLNNGRFGAFF TGTGCCAGCAGACTAAATAACGGCCGATTCGGGGCTTTCTTT